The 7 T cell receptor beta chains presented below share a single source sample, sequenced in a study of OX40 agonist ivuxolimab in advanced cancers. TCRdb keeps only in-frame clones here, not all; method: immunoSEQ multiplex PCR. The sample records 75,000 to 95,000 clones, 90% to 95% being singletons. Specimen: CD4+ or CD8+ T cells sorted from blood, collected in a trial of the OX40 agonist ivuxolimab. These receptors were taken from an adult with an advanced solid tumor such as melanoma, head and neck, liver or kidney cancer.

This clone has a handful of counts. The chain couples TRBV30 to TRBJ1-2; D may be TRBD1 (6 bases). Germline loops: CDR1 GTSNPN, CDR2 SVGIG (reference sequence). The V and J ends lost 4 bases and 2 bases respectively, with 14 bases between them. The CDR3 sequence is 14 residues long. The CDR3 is CAWMGGRVNYGYTF. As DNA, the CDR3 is TGTGCCTGGATGGGGGGGCGGGTGAACTATGGCTACACCTTC.

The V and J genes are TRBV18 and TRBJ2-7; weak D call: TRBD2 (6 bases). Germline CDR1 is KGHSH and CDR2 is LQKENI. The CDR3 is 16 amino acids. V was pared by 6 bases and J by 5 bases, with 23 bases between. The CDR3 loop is CASSEGLPSDPNEQYF. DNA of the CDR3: TGTGCCAGCTCTGAAGGCTTGCCTAGCGACCCTAACGAGCAGTACTTC.

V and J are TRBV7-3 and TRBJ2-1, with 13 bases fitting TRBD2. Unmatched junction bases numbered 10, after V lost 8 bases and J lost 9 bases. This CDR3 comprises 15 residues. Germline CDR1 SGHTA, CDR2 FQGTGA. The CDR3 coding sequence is TGTGCCAGCGGCCGAGGGACTAGCGGGATGACTGAGCAGTTCTTC. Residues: CASGRGTSGMTEQFF. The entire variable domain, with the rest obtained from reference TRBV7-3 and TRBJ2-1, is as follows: GAGVSQTPSNKVTEKGKYVELRCDPISGHTALYWYRQSLGQGPEFLIYFQGTGAADDSGLPNDRFFAVRPEGSVSTLKIQRTERGDSAVYLCASGRGTSGMTEQFFGPGTRLTVL.

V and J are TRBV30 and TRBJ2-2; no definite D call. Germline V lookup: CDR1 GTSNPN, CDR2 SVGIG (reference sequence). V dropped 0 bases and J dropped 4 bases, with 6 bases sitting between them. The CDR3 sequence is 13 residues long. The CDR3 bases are TGTGCCTGGAGTGTTTGGGGCACCGGGGAGCTGTTTTTT. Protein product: CAWSVWGTGELFF.

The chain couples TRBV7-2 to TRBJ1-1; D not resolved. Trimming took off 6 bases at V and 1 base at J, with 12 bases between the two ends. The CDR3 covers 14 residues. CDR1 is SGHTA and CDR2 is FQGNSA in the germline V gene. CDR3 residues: CASSTRRGNTEAFF. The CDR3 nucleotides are TGTGCCAGCAGTACGCGACGGGGGAACACTGAAGCTTTCTTT.

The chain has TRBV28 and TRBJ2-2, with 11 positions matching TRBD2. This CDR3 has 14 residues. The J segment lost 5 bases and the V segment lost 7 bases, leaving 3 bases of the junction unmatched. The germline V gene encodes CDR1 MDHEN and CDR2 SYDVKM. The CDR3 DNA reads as TGTGCCAGCACTTCTAGCGGGAGGACCGGGGAGCTGTTTTTT. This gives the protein CASTSSGRTGELFF. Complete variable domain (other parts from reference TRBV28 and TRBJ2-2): DVKVTQSSRYLVKRTGEKVFLECVQDMDHENMFWYRQDPGLGLRLIYFSYDVKMKEKGDIPEGYSVSREKKERFSLILESASTNQTSMYLCASTSSGRTGELFFGEGSRLTVL.

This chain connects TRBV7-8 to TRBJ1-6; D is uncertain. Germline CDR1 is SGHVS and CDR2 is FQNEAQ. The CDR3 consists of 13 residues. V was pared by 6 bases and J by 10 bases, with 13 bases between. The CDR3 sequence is CASRPRGISPLHF. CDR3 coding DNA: TGTGCCAGCAGACCACGCGGGATCTCACCCCTCCACTTT.